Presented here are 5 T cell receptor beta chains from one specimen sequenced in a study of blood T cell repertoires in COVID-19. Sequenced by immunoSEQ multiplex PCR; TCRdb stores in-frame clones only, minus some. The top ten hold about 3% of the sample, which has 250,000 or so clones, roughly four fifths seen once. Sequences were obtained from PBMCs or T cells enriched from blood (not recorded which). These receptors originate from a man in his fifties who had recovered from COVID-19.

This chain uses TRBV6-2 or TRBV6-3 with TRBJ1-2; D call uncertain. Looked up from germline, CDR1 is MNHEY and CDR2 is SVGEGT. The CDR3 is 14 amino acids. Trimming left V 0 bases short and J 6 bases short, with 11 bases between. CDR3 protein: CASSYSLAGDGYTF. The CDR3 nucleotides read TGTGCCAGCAGTTACTCTCTCGCCGGGGATGGCTACACCTTC.

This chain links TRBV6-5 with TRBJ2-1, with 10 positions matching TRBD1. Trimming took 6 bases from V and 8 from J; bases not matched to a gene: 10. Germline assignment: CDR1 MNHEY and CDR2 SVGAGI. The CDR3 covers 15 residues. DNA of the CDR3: TGTGCCAGCAGCGAGCAATCGACAGGGGGCTATGAGCAGTTCTTC. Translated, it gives CASSEQSTGGYEQFF.

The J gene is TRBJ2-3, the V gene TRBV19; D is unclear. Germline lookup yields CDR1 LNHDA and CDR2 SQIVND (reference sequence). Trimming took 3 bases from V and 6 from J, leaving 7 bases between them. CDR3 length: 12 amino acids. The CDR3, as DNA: TGTGCCAGTAGTATCACCGGGGATACGCAGTATTTT. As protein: CASSITGDTQYF.

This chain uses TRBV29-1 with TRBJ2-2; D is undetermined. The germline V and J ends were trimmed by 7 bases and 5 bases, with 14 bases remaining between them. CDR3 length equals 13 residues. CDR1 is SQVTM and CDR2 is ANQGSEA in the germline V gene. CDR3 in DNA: TGCAGCGCACCTTACGCCGGGACCGGGGAGCTGTTTTTT. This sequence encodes CSAPYAGTGELFF.

The CDR3 DNA is TGTGCCAGCAGCCAAGTGAAACAATACAGTGGGGAGCAGTACTTC. Translating it yields CASSQVKQYSGEQYF. The rearrangement links TRBV3-1 (or the pseudogene TRBV3-2) to TRBJ2-7; D gene uncertain. The CDR3 length is 15 residues. The V gene's germline CDR1 is LGHDT and CDR2 YNNKEL (reference sequence). Trimming took off 1 base at V and 7 bases at J, with 17 bases between the two ends.